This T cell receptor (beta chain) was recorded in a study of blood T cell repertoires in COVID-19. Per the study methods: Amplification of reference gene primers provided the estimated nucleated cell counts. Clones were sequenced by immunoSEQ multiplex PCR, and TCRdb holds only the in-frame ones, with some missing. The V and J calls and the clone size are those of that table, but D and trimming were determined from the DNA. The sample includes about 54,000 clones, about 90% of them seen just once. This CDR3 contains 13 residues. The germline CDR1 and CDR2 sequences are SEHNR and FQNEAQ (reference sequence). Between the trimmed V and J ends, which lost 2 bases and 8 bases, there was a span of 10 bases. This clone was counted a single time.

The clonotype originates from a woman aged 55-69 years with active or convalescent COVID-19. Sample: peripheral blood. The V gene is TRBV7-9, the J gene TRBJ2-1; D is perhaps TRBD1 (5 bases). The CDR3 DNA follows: TGTGCCAGCAGCTTAAACATCAGGGATGAGCAGTTCTTC. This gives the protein CASSLNIRDEQFF.